This T cell receptor beta chain was retrieved from a study of shared clonotypes between healthy human individuals. Study conclusions and caveats: Even with large depth, rarefaction showed that sorted-subset sequencing was incomplete. Memory subsets generally showed smaller estimated richness than naive subsets did.

The deep-level immunoSEQ assay was used. Profiled with immunoSEQ multiplex PCR; TCRdb holds only in-frame clones, not every one. The table lists around 750,000 clones, around 67% of them singletons, with 1.5% to 2% in the top ten. Trimming cost V 6 bases and J 11 bases, with 16 bases left between them. Germline V CDR1 and CDR2: SNHLY, FYNNEI. CDR3 size: 13 residues. In the case of this clone: The antigen remains unidentified.

Input material: memory CD4+ T cells sorted from blood. Subset of the sample: CD45RA-negative fraction. The source of this sequence is a woman younger than 45 in good health. This sequence joins TRBV2 and TRBJ1-4; D is perhaps TRBD1 (5 bases). For the CDR3, the DNA is TGTGCCAGCAGCAGAACGGCGTGGGGGAAACTGTTTTTT. It codes for CASSRTAWGKLFF.